This record covers a single T cell receptor (beta chain). Trimming shortened V by 6 bases and J by 7 bases, and 12 bases separated the two germline ends. The V gene's germline CDR1 is DFQATT and CDR2 SNEGSKA (reference sequence). The CDR3 is 11 amino acids. This record comes from a study of CD8 T cells in Susac syndrome. After extraction with the RNeasy kit, about 0.45 to 1 ug of the RNA was reverse transcribed using random hexamers. Amplification of the TCR beta CDR3 was carried out by immunoSEQ multiplex PCR, which spanned a total of 54 Vbeta and 13 Jbeta segments. TCRdb passed the immunoSEQ multiplex PCR reads through MiXCR, listing each CDR3 protein once. In the table there are 210,000 or so distinct CDR3 sequences, around 90% of which are singletons.

Sample: CD8+ T cells from PBMCs. The source of this sequence is a human donor with multiple sclerosis. V and J are TRBV20-1 and TRBJ1-1, with D hard to call. The CDR3 DNA reads TGCAGTGCAAACAGCATCCGTGAAGCTTTCTTT. This sequence encodes CSANSIREAFF.